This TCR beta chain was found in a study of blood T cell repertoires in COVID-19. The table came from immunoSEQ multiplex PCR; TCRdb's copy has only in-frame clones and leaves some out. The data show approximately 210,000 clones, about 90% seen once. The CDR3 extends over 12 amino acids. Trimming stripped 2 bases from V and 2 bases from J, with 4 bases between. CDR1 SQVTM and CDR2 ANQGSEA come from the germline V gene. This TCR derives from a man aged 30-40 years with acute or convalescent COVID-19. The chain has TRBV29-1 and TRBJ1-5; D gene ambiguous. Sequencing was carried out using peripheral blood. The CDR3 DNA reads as TGCAGCGTTGAAATAGGCAATCAGCCCCAGCATTTT. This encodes CSVEIGNQPQHF.